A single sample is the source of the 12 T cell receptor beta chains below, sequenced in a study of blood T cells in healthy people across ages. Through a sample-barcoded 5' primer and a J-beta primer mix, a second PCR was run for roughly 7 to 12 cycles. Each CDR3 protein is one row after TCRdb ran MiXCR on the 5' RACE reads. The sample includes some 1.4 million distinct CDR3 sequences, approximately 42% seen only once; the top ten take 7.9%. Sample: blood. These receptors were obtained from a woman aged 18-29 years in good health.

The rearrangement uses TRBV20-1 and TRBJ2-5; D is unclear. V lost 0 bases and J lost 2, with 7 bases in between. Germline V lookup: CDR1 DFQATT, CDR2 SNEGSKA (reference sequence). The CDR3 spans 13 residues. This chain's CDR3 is CSARDPRQETQYF. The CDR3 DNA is TGCAGTGCTAGAGATCCCCGTCAAGAGACCCAGTACTTC.

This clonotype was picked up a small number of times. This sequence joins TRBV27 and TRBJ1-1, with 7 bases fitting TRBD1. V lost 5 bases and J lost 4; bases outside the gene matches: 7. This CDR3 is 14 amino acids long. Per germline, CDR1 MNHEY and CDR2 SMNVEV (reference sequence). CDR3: CASSPKTGTTEAFF. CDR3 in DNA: TGTGCCAGCAGTCCTAAGACAGGGACCACTGAAGCTTTCTTT.

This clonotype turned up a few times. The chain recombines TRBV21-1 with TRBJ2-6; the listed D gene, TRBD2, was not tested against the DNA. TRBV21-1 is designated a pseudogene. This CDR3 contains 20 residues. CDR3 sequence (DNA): TGTGCCAGCAGCAACTCCCTAGCGGGAGCCCCGACCTCTGGGGCCAACGTCCTGACTTTC. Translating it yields CASSNSLAGAPTSGANVLTF.

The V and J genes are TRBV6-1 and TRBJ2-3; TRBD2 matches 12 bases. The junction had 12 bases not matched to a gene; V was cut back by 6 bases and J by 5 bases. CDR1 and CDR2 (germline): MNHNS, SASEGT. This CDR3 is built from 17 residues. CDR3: CASRKGLAGGPGDTQYF. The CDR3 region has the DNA TGTGCCAGCAGGAAGGGACTAGCGGGCGGGCCAGGAGATACGCAGTATTTT.

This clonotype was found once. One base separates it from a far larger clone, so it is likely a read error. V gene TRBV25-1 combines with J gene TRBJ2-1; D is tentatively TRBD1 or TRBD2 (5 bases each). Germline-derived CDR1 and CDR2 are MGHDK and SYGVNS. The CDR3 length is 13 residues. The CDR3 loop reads CASSPGTYNKQFF. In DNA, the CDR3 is TGTGCCAGCAGCCCCGGGACCTACAATAAGCAGTTCTTC.

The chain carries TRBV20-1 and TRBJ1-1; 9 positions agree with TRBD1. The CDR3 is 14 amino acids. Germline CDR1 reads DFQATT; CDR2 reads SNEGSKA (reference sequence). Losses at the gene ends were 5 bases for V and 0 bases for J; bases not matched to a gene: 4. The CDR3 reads CSAATGGLNTEAFF. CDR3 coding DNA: TGCAGTGCTGCTACAGGGGGCTTGAACACTGAAGCTTTCTTT.

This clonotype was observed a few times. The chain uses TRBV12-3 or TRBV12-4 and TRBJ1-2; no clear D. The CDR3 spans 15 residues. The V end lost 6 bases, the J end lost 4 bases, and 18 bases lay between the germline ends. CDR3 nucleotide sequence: TGTGCCAGCAGCCGTACACCGGAGAGTGGCTATGGCTACACCTTC. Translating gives CASSRTPESGYGYTF.

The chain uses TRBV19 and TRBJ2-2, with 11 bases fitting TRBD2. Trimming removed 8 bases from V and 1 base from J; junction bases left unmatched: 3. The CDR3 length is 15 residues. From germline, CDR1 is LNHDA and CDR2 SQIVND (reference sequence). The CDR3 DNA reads TGTGCCAGTGGGGGACTAGCGGAGAACACCGGGGAGCTGTTTTTT. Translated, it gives CASGGLAENTGELFF.

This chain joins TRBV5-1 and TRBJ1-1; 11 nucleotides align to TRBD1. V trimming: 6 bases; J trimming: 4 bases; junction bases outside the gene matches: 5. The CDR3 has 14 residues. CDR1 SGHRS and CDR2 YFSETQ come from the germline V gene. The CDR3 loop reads CASNRDRGSTEAFF. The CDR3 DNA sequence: TGCGCCAGCAACCGGGACAGGGGGAGCACTGAAGCTTTCTTT.

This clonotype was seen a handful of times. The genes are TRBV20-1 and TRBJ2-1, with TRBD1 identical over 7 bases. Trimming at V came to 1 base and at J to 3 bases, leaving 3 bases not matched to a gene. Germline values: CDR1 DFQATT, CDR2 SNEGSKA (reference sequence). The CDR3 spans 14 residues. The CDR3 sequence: CSARVGTVYNEQFF. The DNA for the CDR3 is TGCAGTGCTAGAGTAGGGACAGTCTACAATGAGCAGTTCTTC.

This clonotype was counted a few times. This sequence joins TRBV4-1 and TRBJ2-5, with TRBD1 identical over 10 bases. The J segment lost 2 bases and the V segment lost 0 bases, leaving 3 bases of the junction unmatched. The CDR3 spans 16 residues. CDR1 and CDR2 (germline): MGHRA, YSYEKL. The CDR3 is CASSQEGTGVQETQYF. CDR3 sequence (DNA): TGCGCCAGCAGCCAAGAGGGGACAGGGGTACAAGAGACCCAGTACTTC.

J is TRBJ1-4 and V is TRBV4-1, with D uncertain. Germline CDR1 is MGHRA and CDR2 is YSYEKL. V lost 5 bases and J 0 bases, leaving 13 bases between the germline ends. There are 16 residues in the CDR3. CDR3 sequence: CASSSGWAPTNEKLFF. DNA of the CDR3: TGCGCCAGCAGCTCCGGATGGGCCCCAACTAATGAAAAACTGTTTTTT.